The following is a T cell receptor (beta chain) sequence with its context. Which antigen it targets is not known. From each donor, a roughly 2.5 ml peripheral blood sample was drawn into PAXgene tubes and stored at -80 degrees C. Total RNA was isolated from whole blood with the PAXgene blood miRNA kit on an automated QIAcube, without T cell sorting. Peripheral blood from monozygotic twin pairs who were concordant or discordant for inflammatory bowel disease underwent deep TCRalpha and TCRbeta repertoire profiling using unique molecular barcoding. Smoking habits were recorded for all twin pairs, with individuals classified as current, former or never smokers. The data belong to a study of monozygotic twins with inflammatory bowel disease (dated by TCRdb to between 2018 and 2021). Context from the whole study: The full study comprised around 28 monozygotic twin pairs: nine German pairs (four IBD-concordant, five IBD-discordant) and 19 IBD-discordant Danish pairs. The search for disease-associated traits relied mainly on comparing IBD patients with their genetically identical healthy co-twins within discordant pairs. Each individual had, on average, about 151 000 unique TCRalpha sequences and 181 000 unique TCRbeta sequences available for analysis. The study at large found these results: Concordant and discordant twins showed no difference in repertoire similarity, possibly because of limited statistical power. TCRbeta repertoire diversity, by inverse Simpson index, was decreased in IBD patients compared with their healthy co-twins. The analysis was unable to tell different T cell subtypes apart. The results gave no support for a single strong signal or clonotype linked to IBD. IBD patients shared fewer clonotypes with other individuals than healthy twins did, most markedly in patients showing signs of disease activity. Differing immunosuppressive treatments among patients may have added background noise and inter-individual variability to the repertoires.

CDR1 and CDR2 are drawn from the germline V gene: KGHDR, SFDVKD. Including the terminal cysteine and phenylalanine, the CDR3 comprises 15 residues. The entry carries no DNA sequence. Library generation was performed with 5' RACE. Preparation of each TCR library used roughly 3.5 ug of total RNA. For each sample, cDNA synthesis with SMARTScribe reverse transcriptase was split into eight separate reactions. During cDNA synthesis, template switching was used to introduce unique molecular identifiers that contained a 6-nucleotide sample barcode. Two nested PCRs of about 15 and 9 cycles amplified the TCRalpha and TCRbeta cDNA, and bead purification followed each PCR. Before amplification, cDNA was treated with uracil DNA-glycosylase and purified using the QIAquick PCR purification kit. The second PCR was the step at which Illumina TruSeq-compatible adapters and sample-specific barcodes were added. TapeStation and Qubit were used to check library quality and concentration, and 5 to 6.5 ng of each library went into the pool. Sequencing of pooled libraries was carried out on an Illumina HiSeq2500 single-index Rapid Run using 2 x 100 bp reads and custom sequencing primers. Concerning the study's data processing: MiGEC version 1.2.6 was used for UMI-based consensus assembly to correct PCR and sequencing errors. V(D)J alignment, clonotype assembly and CDR3 extraction were performed with MiXCR version 2.1.1. Normalisation of gene usage, clonotype sharing and MAIT/NKT TCR abundance was achieved by analysing the top 1000, 10 000 and 20 000 clonotypes per sample. Diversity was computed as the inverse Simpson index with the vegan R package after downsampling to 27 000 UMIs. Paired Mann-Whitney U tests were applied to discordant twin pairs, and Benjamini-Hochberg correction was used for multiple testing. Each entry corresponds to one CDR3 protein sequence from reads that TCRdb reprocessed, and DNA is not given. The V and J calls and clone size come from TCRdb's table, not from the authors' own analysis. The sample table gives about 450,000 distinct CDR3 sequences. Of the sample, around 2.4% is held by the ten largest clones.

The sequence links TRBV24-1 to TRBJ2-3; with no DNA, the TCRdb D assignment of TRBD1 cannot be verified. The source material was blood. This receptor was taken from a human donor with ulcerative colitis or Crohn's disease, or a healthy co-twin of an affected twin (not recorded which). The CDR3 has the sequence CATSDRQTSTDTQYF.